This T cell receptor (beta chain) originates from a study of CD8+CD57+ T cells in acquired aplastic anemia (dated by TCRdb to the late 2010s). Regarding the study in general: A mean of about 3.2 ug of DNA, ranging from about 0.2 to 27.4 ug, was extracted from sorted CD4+ and CD8+ cells. Mean read counts for healthy donor samples were approximately 10 million for CD4+ cells and under 14 million for CD8+ cells. General findings and caveats noted by the study authors: Roughly 30 CD8+ CDR3 sequences were shared between patients and controls but appeared highly expressed in patients and within their immunodominant clones. No significant difference in CD8+ Simpson's diversity was found between patients and healthy controls (P=0.060).

The V and J ends are trimmed by 4 bases and 3 bases, leaving 7 bases between them. From a lookup of the germline V gene (reference sequence), CDR1 and CDR2 are SEHNR and FQNEAQ. The CDR3 runs 12 residues from the cysteine to the phenylalanine. Only the CDR3 DNA stays, 36 bases, in frame from base 1. Genomic DNA was used as template for profiling of TCR beta VDJ combinations and CDR3 sequences. TCR repertoire sequencing was run on an Illumina HiSeq 2000. As for the authors' bioinformatics: Repertoires were assessed using TRBV/TRBJ rearrangement plots, CDR3 size and DJ length profiles, and Simpson's diversity index. The immunodominant clone was defined as the most abundant DNA sequence in deep sequencing data. CDR3 amino acid sequences were checked for sharing across subjects and were also compared against the VDJdb database and published repertoires. TCRdb applied fastp at Q25 and MiXCR to the public reads, then kept only in-frame beta chains. CDR3 protein sequences are deduplicated, and each keeps its most common genes and DNA. TCRdb assigned the V and J calls; the authors' analysis was not used. This sample comprises 98,000 or so distinct CDR3 sequences, approximately 48% of them detected only once. In total, the top ten clones hold around a third of the sample.

The study deep-sequenced TCR repertoires of sorted CD4+ and CD8+ blood T cells from severe aplastic anemia patients and healthy subjects. Ficoll-Paque density gradient centrifugation was used to isolate peripheral blood mononuclear cells. Before DNA was extracted, CD4+ and CD8+ T cells were sorted using either FACS or magnetic beads. Of note for this clonotype: This receptor's antigen is unknown. No much larger clone exists at a distance of one base, and base qualities are not known.

The chain is made from TRBV7-9 and TRBJ2-7; TRBD1 is a weak D gene call, 5 bases matching. The sequenced sample consisted of sorted CD4+, CD8+, or CD8+CD57+ T cells (not recorded which) from PBMCs. The clonotype originates from a human donor in good health, serving as a control. CDR3 reads: CASSSQVYEQYF. Read as DNA, the sequence is TGTGCCAGCAGCTCACAGGTCTACGAGCAGTACTTC. When the CDR3 is completed using the reference TRBV7-9 and TRBJ2-7 genes on either side, the full variable domain is DTGVSQNPRHKITKRGQNVTFRCDPISEHNRLYWYRQTLGQGPEFLTYFQNEAQLEKSRLLSDRFSAERPKGSFSTLEIQRTEQGDSAMYLCASSSQVYEQYFGPGTRLTVT.